A selection of T cell receptor beta chains follows, all from one sample in a study of OX40 agonist ivuxolimab in advanced cancers. The method was immunoSEQ multiplex PCR; TCRdb's version includes in-frame clones alone and lacks a portion of them. The data show approximately 77,000 clones, 92% seen once. The source was CD4+ or CD8+ T cells sorted from blood, collected in a trial of the OX40 agonist ivuxolimab. These receptor sequences come from an adult with an advanced solid tumor such as melanoma, head and neck, liver or kidney cancer. Each CDR3 is given with its conserved first and last residue. A D gene is named only where the DNA matches it firmly. Clone size appears in some rows only: once, few, many, or a class for an expanded clone.

>TRBJ2-7|.|TRBV7-2|TRBD1
TGTGCCAGCAGCTCGACAGGGGGCAAGCACGAGCAGTACTTC
CASSSTGGKHEQYF
>TRBJ2-7|.|TRBV25-1|.
TGTGCCAGCAGTGAATATAGAATCGGGGGAGGCTACGAGCAGTACTTC
CASSEYRIGGGYEQYF
>TRBJ1-1|.|TRBV9|.
TGTGCCAGCAGCGTAGTGTCCGAGGAAACTGAAGCTTTCTTT
CASSVVSEETEAFF
>TRBJ2-3|once|TRBV11-3|.
TGTGCCAGCAGCCAGAAAGGAACAGATACGCAGTATTTT
CASSQKGTDTQYF
>TRBJ1-5|.|TRBV6-6|.
TGTGCCAGCATTCCCTTTCGGGGGGGTATACCCCAGCATTTT
CASIPFRGGIPQHF
>TRBJ2-3|few|TRBV25-1|TRBD2
TGTGCCAGCACCGAAACAGCGGGAGTGACAGATACGCAGTATTTT
CASTETAGVTDTQYF
>TRBJ2-2|.|TRBV6-5|.
TGTGCCAGCAGTTCCCCACTAGATTTGAACACCGGGGAGCTGTTTTTT
CASSSPLDLNTGELFF
>TRBJ2-1|.|TRBV9|.
TGTGCCAGCAGCGTAGCCTCCGGGACCGGGGCAACGAGGAATGAGCAGTTCTTC
CASSVASGTGATRNEQFF
>TRBJ2-1|.|TRBV6-5|.
TGTGCCAGCAGTTCTCCGACTAGTTTTTGGACCAATGAGCAGTTCTTC
CASSSPTSFWTNEQFF
>TRBJ1-4|.|TRBV5-6|.
TGTGCCAGCAGCTTTTCCGGTCGTCCCAATGAAAAACTGTTTTTT
CASSFSGRPNEKLFF
>TRBJ2-7|.|TRBV6-1|TRBD1
TGTGCCAGCAGTGTATTAAGGGACAGCGCCGAGCAGTACTTC
CASSVLRDSAEQYF
>TRBJ2-1|.|TRBV7-9|.
TGTGCCAGCAGCTTTCGAGAGGGAGGCACGTACAATGAGCAGTTCTTC
CASSFREGGTYNEQFF
>TRBJ2-6|.|TRBV5-1|TRBD2
TGCGCCAGCAGCTTGGGACTAGCGGTTCGCCCGATCCTCGTCCTGACTTTC
CASSLGLAVRPILVLTF
>TRBJ2-5|.|TRBV19|TRBD1
TGTGCCAGTAGCGGAGGAACAGGGGCGTACCAAGAGACCCAGTACTTC
CASSGGTGAYQETQYF
>TRBJ1-4|.|TRBV19|.
TGTGCCAGTAGTCTCCGGGGGGGTTGGCGTGATGAAAAACTGTTTTTT
CASSLRGGWRDEKLFF
>TRBJ2-7|.|TRBV6-1|TRBD2
TGTGCTGGGGGAGCAGGGACTAGCGGTACCTACGAGCAGTACTTC
CAGGAGTSGTYEQYF
>TRBJ2-3|.|TRBV7-6|.
TGTGCCAGCAGCCCTCCCTCAACAAGCACAGATACGCAGTATTTT
CASSPPSTSTDTQYF
>TRBJ2-3|.|TRBV2|.
TGTGCCAGCAGTGACCCCGGGGTAGCGGCTAGCACAGATACGCAGTATTTT
CASSDPGVAASTDTQYF
>TRBJ2-3|once|TRBV4-2|.
TGTGCCAGCAGCCAAGATGAGGGTAGCGATACGCAGTATTTT
CASSQDEGSDTQYF
>TRBJ2-1|once|TRBV5-4|.
TGTGCCAGCAGCTTTTCAGCGGTTACATACAATGAGCAGTTCTTC
CASSFSAVTYNEQFF
>TRBJ2-2|.|TRBV6-6|TRBD2
TGTGCCAGCAGTTCGGGCGGGAGGTACACCGGGGAGCTGTTTTTT
CASSSGGRYTGELFF
>TRBJ2-1|few|TRBV11-3|.
TGTGCCAGCAGCTTAGTTGGGGTATCCTACAATGAGCAGTTCTTC
CASSLVGVSYNEQFF
>TRBJ2-5|.|TRBV19|TRBD1
TGTGCCAGTGGGACAGCGCCTGAGACCCAGTACTTC
CASGTAPETQYF
>TRBJ2-3|.|TRBV4-3|.
TGCGCCAGCAGCCAAGTGGCTTCATCCGAGGGTACCAGCACAGATACGCAGTATTTT
CASSQVASSEGTSTDTQYF
>TRBJ2-7|.|TRBV6-6|.
TGTGCCAGCAGTTATGGTACGGGAGAGGGCTACGAGCAGTACTTC
CASSYGTGEGYEQYF
>TRBJ2-7|.|TRBV28|.
TGTGCCAGCAGTGTGCACCGCGAGCAGTACTTC
CASSVHREQYF
>TRBJ1-5|.|TRBV19|TRBD1
TGTGCCAGTAGTCCCGGGCCGACAGGGTATCAGCCCCAGCATTTT
CASSPGPTGYQPQHF
>TRBJ2-5|.|TRBV5-4|.
TGTGCCAGCAGCTTGGGTGGCGGGACGGGGGAGACCCAGTACTTC
CASSLGGGTGETQYF
>TRBJ2-7|.|TRBV29-1|TRBD1
TGCAGCGTTGGTTTTGCTGGACAGGGCTACGAGCAGTACTTC
CSVGFAGQGYEQYF
>TRBJ2-5|few|TRBV6-6|.
TGTGCCAGCAGTTACCCCCTGATTGGGACCCAGTACTTC
CASSYPLIGTQYF
>TRBJ1-3|.|TRBV6-1|.
TGTGCCAGCAGCGCAGGGGCAGGAAACACCATATATTTT
CASSAGAGNTIYF
>TRBJ2-2|.|TRBV15|.
TGTGCCACCAGCAGAGATCGAGTGTCGAACACCGGGGAGCTGTTTTTT
CATSRDRVSNTGELFF
>TRBJ1-2|few|TRBV9|.
TGTGCCAGTGAGAGTAACTATGGCTACACCTTC
CASESNYGYTF
>TRBJ2-3|.|TRBV5-4|.
TGTGCCAGCAGCTTGGGGAGGGCAGCCACAGATACGCAGTATTTT
CASSLGRAATDTQYF
>TRBJ2-3|.|TRBV5-3|.
TGTGCCAGATCACTGAGGCTTCCCACCACAGATACGCAGTATTTT
CARSLRLPTTDTQYF
>TRBJ2-2|once|TRBV5-4|.
TGTGCCAGCAGCTTGGGTGGGTCCGGGGAGCTGTTTTTT
CASSLGGSGELFF
>TRBJ1-1|.|TRBV11-2|.
TGTGCCAGCAGCCCCGACGGGGGGGACACTGAAGCTTTCTTT
CASSPDGGDTEAFF
>TRBJ2-1|.|TRBV9|.
TGTGCCAGCAGCGCACGGACAGACTACAATGAGCAGTTCTTC
CASSARTDYNEQFF
>TRBJ1-1|.|TRBV9|.
TGTGCCAGCAGCGTATTTGAGGGGACCGAAGCTTTCTTT
CASSVFEGTEAFF
>TRBJ2-7|.|TRBV19|TRBD1
TGTGCCAGTAGTATAGGCGACAGGGGGCTCTACGAGCAGTACTTC
CASSIGDRGLYEQYF
>TRBJ2-7|.|TRBV9|TRBD2
TGTGCCAGCAGCGCCGGGACTAGCGGGTTCTACGAGCAGTACTTC
CASSAGTSGFYEQYF
>TRBJ2-6|.|TRBV5-4|TRBD2
TGTGCCAGCAGCCGAGCGGGACTGGAGAGCTCTGGGGCCAACGTCCTGACTTTC
CASSRAGLESSGANVLTF
>TRBJ2-1|.|TRBV29-1|.
TGCAGCGTTGAGCGGGTCGGCAATGAGCAGTTCTTC
CSVERVGNEQFF
>TRBJ2-7|.|TRBV27|TRBD1
TGTGCCAGCAGCACGGACAGGGCCCACGAGCAGTACTTC
CASSTDRAHEQYF
>TRBJ2-5|.|TRBV7-9|TRBD2
TGTGCCAGCAGCCTGGGGGGGACGGAGACCCAGTACTTC
CASSLGGTETQYF
>TRBJ1-4|.|TRBV11-2|.
TGTGCCAGCAGCTTAGATTCGTCAGGGGTAACGGATGAAAAACTGTTTTTT
CASSLDSSGVTDEKLFF
>TRBJ1-3|.|TRBV25-1|.
TGTGCCAGCAGTGATATGAGGACACCTGGAAACACCATATATTTT
CASSDMRTPGNTIYF
>TRBJ2-3|.|TRBV18|.
TGTGCCAGCTCACCTCTAGCGGGACAGGGGATGGGAGATACGCAGTATTTT
CASSPLAGQGMGDTQYF
>TRBJ2-5|.|TRBV15|TRBD2
TGTGCCACCAGCAGGGGACTAGCGGGAGAGACCCAGTACTTC
CATSRGLAGETQYF
>TRBJ2-1|.|TRBV19|TRBD2
TGTGCCAGTAGTGTGGGACTAGTTACTGAGCAGTTCTTC
CASSVGLVTEQFF
>TRBJ2-5|.|TRBV25-1|.
TGTGCCAGCAGTGAATGGGGGCTAGAAGAGACCCAGTACTTC
CASSEWGLEETQYF
>TRBJ2-5|.|TRBV5-4|.
TGTGCCAGCAGCTTGGGGTTAACCCAAGAGACCCAGTACTTC
CASSLGLTQETQYF
>TRBJ1-1|.|TRBV29-1|.
TGCAGCGCCGGGCCGACCGTCGTAGGCACTGAAGCTTTCTTT
CSAGPTVVGTEAFF